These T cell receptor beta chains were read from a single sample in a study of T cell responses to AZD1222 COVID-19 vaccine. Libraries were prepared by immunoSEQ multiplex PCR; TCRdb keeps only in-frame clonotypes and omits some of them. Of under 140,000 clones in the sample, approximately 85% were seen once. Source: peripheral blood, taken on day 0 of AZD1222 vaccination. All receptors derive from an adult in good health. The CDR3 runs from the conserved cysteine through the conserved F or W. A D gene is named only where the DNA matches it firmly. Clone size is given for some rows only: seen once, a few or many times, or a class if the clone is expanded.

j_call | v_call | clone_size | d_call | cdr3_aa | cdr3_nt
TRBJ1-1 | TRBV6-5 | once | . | CASSYFGNTEAFF | TGTGCCAGCAGTTACTTCGGCAACACTGAAGCTTTCTTT
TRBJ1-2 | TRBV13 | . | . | CASSPRAQAVSNYGYTF | TGTGCCAGCAGCCCTCGGGCGCAGGCGGTCTCTAACTATGGCTACACCTTC
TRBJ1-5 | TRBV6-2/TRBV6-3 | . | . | CASSPQGQLINQPQHF | TGTGCCAGCAGTCCCCAGGGTCAGCTAATTAATCAGCCCCAGCATTTT
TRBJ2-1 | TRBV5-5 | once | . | CASSPGHLLYNEQFF | TGTGCCAGCAGCCCGGGACACCTACTCTACAATGAGCAGTTCTTC
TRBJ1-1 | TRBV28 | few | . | CASSSQGENTEAFF | TGTGCCAGCAGTTCTCAGGGAGAGAACACTGAAGCTTTCTTT
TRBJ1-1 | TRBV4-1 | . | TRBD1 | CASSQGQGRFMAEAFF | TGCGCCAGCAGCCAGGGACAGGGCAGGTTCATGGCTGAAGCTTTCTTT
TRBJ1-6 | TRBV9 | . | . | CASSAQGNPNSPLHF | TGTGCCAGCAGCGCTCAGGGGAACCCTAATTCACCCCTCCACTTT
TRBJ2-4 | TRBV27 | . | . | CASVLGLAKNIQYF | TGTGCCAGCGTATTGGGGTTAGCCAAAAACATTCAGTACTTC
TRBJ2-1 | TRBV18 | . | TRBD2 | CASLGREVEQFF | TGTGCCAGCCTCGGACGGGAGGTTGAGCAGTTCTTC
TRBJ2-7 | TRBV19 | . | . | CASKPGSSYEQYF | TGTGCCAGTAAGCCAGGGAGCTCCTACGAGCAGTACTTC
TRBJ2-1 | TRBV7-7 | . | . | CALGLADHEQFF | TGTGCCTTAGGACTGGCCGATCATGAGCAGTTCTTC
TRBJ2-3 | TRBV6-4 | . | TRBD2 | CASSALAGGADTQYF | TGTGCCAGCAGCGCCCTAGCCGGGGGGGCAGATACGCAGTATTTT
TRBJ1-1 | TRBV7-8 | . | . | CASSLVGDTEAFF | TGTGCCAGCAGCTTAGTGGGGGACACTGAAGCTTTCTTT
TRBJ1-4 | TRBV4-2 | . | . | CASSPLAGFSSTTNEKLFF | TGTGCCAGCAGCCCACTCGCGGGGTTTAGTTCTACAACTAATGAAAAACTGTTTTTT
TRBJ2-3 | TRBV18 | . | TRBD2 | CASSPQRGLTDTQYF | TGTGCCAGCTCACCGCAGCGGGGGTTAACAGATACGCAGTATTTT
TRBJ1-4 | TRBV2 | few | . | CASRRTATNEKLFF | TGTGCCAGCAGACGGACAGCAACTAATGAAAAACTGTTTTTT
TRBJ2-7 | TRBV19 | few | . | CASSMGLNSEIQYF | TGTGCCAGTAGTATGGGCCTAAACTCGGAAATCCAGTACTTC
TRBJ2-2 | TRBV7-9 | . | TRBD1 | CASSQGQGANTGELFF | TGTGCCAGCAGCCAAGGACAGGGGGCGAACACCGGGGAGCTGTTTTTT
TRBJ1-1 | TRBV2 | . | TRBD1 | CASRGSGTGSRTEAFF | TGTGCCAGCAGAGGGTCCGGGACAGGGAGTCGTACTGAAGCTTTCTTT
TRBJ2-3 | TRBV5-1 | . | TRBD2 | CASSSSGRFGDTQYF | TGCGCCAGCAGCTCTAGCGGGAGATTTGGAGATACGCAGTATTTT
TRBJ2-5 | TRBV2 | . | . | CASSSTRLQETQYF | TGTGCCAGCAGCTCCACGCGCCTCCAAGAGACCCAGTACTTC
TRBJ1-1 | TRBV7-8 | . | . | CASRPGASNTEAFF | TGTGCCAGTCGACCAGGGGCCTCGAACACTGAAGCTTTCTTT
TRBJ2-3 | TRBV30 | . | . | CAWSGTRSSTDTQYF | TGTGCCTGGAGCGGAACTAGGAGTAGCACAGATACGCAGTATTTT
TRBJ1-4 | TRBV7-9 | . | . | CASSGRVANEKLFF | TGTGCCAGCAGCGGGAGGGTGGCTAATGAAAAACTGTTTTTT
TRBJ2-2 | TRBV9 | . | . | CASSVGLTGAGELFF | TGTGCCAGCAGCGTAGGGCTAACGGGTGCCGGGGAGCTGTTTTTT
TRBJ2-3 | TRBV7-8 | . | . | CASSREGTTRSTDTQYF | TGTGCCAGCAGCAGAGAAGGGACAACTAGAAGCACAGATACGCAGTATTTT
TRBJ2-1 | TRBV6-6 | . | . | CASTQRGAGNNEQFF | TGTGCCAGCACCCAAAGGGGGGCCGGCAACAATGAGCAGTTCTTC
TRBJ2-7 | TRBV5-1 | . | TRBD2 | CASSFSSGSFYEQYF | TGCGCCAGCAGCTTTTCAAGCGGGAGTTTTTACGAGCAGTACTTC
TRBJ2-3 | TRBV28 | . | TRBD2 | CASTEIAGGRTDTQYF | TGTGCCAGCACTGAAATAGCGGGAGGACGCACAGATACGCAGTATTTT
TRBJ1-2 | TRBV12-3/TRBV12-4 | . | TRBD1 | CASSLKGAYGYTF | TGTGCCAGCAGTTTAAAGGGGGCCTATGGCTACACCTTC
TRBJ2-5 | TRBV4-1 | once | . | CATSRHGDGETQYF | TGCGCCACCTCCCGACACGGTGATGGCGAGACCCAGTACTTC
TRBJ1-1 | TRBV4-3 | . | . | CASSQGYPTEGTEAFF | TGCGCCAGCAGCCAAGGCTACCCCACAGAGGGCACTGAAGCTTTCTTT